These T cell receptor beta chains were read from a single sample in a study of shared clonotypes between healthy human individuals. Assay: immunoSEQ multiplex PCR; the TCRdb copy retains only in-frame clones and omits some. The sample includes about 980,000 clones, approximately 80% of them seen just once. The sample taken for sequencing was memory CD4+ T cells sorted from blood. These receptors were collected from a man between 18 and 35 years old in good health. CDR3s include the opening cysteine and the closing phenylalanine or tryptophan. D genes are given only for firm matches. Only part of the rows carry a size: once, few, many, or a class if the clone is expanded.

d_gene	j_gene	abundance	v_gene	CDR3aa	CDR3nt
TRBD2	TRBJ2-3	few	TRBV29-1	CSVGPSGNTDTQYF	TGCAGCGTTGGGCCTAGCGGGAACACAGATACGCAGTATTTT
TRBD1	TRBJ1-4	.	TRBV30	CAWRANRGVGEKLFF	TGTGCCTGGAGAGCGAACAGGGGGGTCGGGGAAAAACTGTTTTTT
.	TRBJ2-7	.	TRBV27	CASSGYTGLYEQYF	TGTGCCAGCAGTGGATACACCGGACTCTACGAGCAGTACTTC
.	TRBJ2-6	.	TRBV30	CAWSVGSGANVLTF	TGTGCCTGGAGTGTAGGGTCTGGGGCCAACGTCCTGACTTTC
TRBD1	TRBJ2-2	.	TRBV5-1	CASSLTGAATGELFF	TGCGCCAGCAGCTTGACAGGGGCGGCCACCGGGGAGCTGTTTTTT
.	TRBJ1-2	once	TRBV25-1	CASSDWQGSYGYTF	TGTGCCAGCAGTGATTGGCAGGGGTCGTATGGCTACACCTTC
.	TRBJ2-1	once	TRBV10-1	CASGRDAIAFGNEQFF	TGCGCCAGCGGCCGGGATGCTATAGCGTTTGGGAATGAGCAGTTCTTC
.	TRBJ2-7	many	TRBV30	CAWSVRGLIDEQYF	TGTGCCTGGAGTGTAAGGGGGTTAATTGACGAGCAGTACTTC
.	TRBJ2-7	.	TRBV10-3	CATLQNYEQYF	TGTGCCACCCTCCAAAACTACGAGCAGTACTTC
TRBD1	TRBJ1-2	.	TRBV19	CASSISAGQEALAYGYTF	TGTGCCAGTAGTATATCGGCGGGACAGGAGGCTCTAGCCTATGGCTACACCTTC
.	TRBJ1-4	once	TRBV9	CASSVGQNNEKLFF	TGTGCCAGCAGCGTAGGACAGAATAATGAAAAACTGTTTTTT
.	TRBJ2-7	.	TRBV7-2	CASSRGTASYEQYF	TGTGCCAGCAGCCGCGGGACGGCTTCTTACGAGCAGTACTTC
.	TRBJ1-6	.	TRBV9	CASSPLDGRVGSPLHF	TGTGCCAGCAGCCCACTCGACGGCAGGGTAGGATCACCCCTCCACTTT
TRBD1	TRBJ2-7	once	TRBV30	CAWQGASWEQYF	TGTGCCTGGCAGGGGGCGTCATGGGAGCAGTACTTC
TRBD1	TRBJ2-5	.	TRBV5-1	CASSNPGQGQETQYF	TGCGCCAGCAGCAATCCGGGACAGGGTCAAGAGACCCAGTACTTC
TRBD1	TRBJ1-1	.	TRBV19	CASRPGQGNTEAFF	TGTGCCAGTAGACCGGGACAGGGGAACACTGAAGCTTTCTTT
.	TRBJ2-7	once	TRBV5-1	CASRPDAGASYEQYF	TGCGCCAGCAGGCCAGACGCAGGCGCCTCCTACGAGCAGTACTTC
.	TRBJ1-2	many	TRBV5-1	CASSSDGHGYTF	TGCGCCAGCAGCTCCGACGGTCATGGCTACACCTTC
.	TRBJ1-4	.	TRBV7-2	CASSPQGFSNEKLFF	TGTGCCAGCAGCCCCCAGGGATTCAGCAATGAAAAACTGTTTTTT
.	TRBJ2-7	.	TRBV2	CASSPSPREQYF	TGTGCCAGCAGCCCATCCCCCAGGGAGCAGTACTTC
.	TRBJ1-2	.	TRBV6-5	CASRDTGSNYGYTF	TGTGCCAGCAGGGATACGGGATCTAACTATGGCTACACCTTC
.	TRBJ2-3	.	TRBV4-1	CASSQGAAGLTDTQYF	TGCGCCAGCAGCCAAGGCGCGGCGGGGCTCACAGATACGCAGTATTTT
TRBD1	TRBJ1-6	.	TRBV30	CAWSVRGQGPETYNSPLHF	TGTGCCTGGAGTGTACGTGGACAGGGACCGGAGACCTATAATTCACCCCTCCACTTT
.	TRBJ1-2	once	TRBV10-3	CAISENYLAQAYTF	TGTGCCATCAGTGAGAATTATTTAGCGCAAGCCTACACCTTC
.	TRBJ1-6	.	TRBV28	CASSSPDGAGTYSPLHF	TGTGCCAGCAGTTCCCCCGACGGGGCAGGGACTTACTCACCCCTCCACTTT
TRBD1	TRBJ2-7	.	TRBV10-3	CAISVPGQVVEQYF	TGTGCCATCAGTGTCCCGGGACAGGTGGTCGAGCAGTACTTC
TRBD1	TRBJ2-1	.	TRBV19	CASSIGTGLFGDEQFF	TGTGCCAGTAGTATAGGGACAGGGCTCTTTGGTGATGAGCAGTTCTTC
TRBD1	TRBJ1-4	.	TRBV15	CATSRGLVGQGVEKLFF	TGTGCCACCAGCAGAGGATTAGTGGGACAGGGGGTGGAAAAACTGTTTTTT
.	TRBJ2-7	.	TRBV9	CASSVGVAGEQYF	TGTGCCAGCAGCGTAGGCGTGGCAGGCGAGCAGTACTTC
.	TRBJ2-5	.	TRBV7-9	CASSVAPATQYF	TGTGCCAGCAGCGTTGCCCCGGCGACCCAGTACTTC
TRBD1	TRBJ1-2	.	TRBV10-3	CAISEQDRGYGYTF	TGTGCCATCAGTGAGCAGGACAGGGGGTATGGCTACACCTTC
TRBD2	TRBJ2-1	.	TRBV18	CASSPLTSGVGYEQFF	TGTGCCAGCTCACCCCTGACTAGCGGGGTTGGGTATGAGCAGTTCTTC
.	TRBJ2-6	.	TRBV6-1	CASSEPGTGANVLTF	TGTGCCAGCAGTGAACCAGGGACTGGGGCCAACGTCCTGACTTTC
TRBD2	TRBJ2-3	.	TRBV10-3	CAIGTSGSLADTQYF	TGTGCCATCGGGACTAGCGGGAGTTTGGCAGATACGCAGTATTTT
.	TRBJ2-3	.	TRBV10-3	CAISESLGLRPDTQYF	TGTGCCATCAGTGAGTCCCTTGGACTGCGGCCAGATACGCAGTATTTT
.	TRBJ1-1	.	TRBV18	CASSPRGLVNTEAFF	TGTGCCAGCTCACCACGGGGGCTAGTGAACACTGAAGCTTTCTTT
TRBD2	TRBJ2-7	.	TRBV2	CASREGTSGIYEQYF	TGTGCCAGCAGGGAAGGGACTAGCGGGATCTACGAGCAGTACTTC
.	TRBJ2-3	.	TRBV11-2	CASSFRKSETDTQYF	TGTGCCAGCAGCTTCCGCAAATCCGAGACAGATACGCAGTATTTT
.	TRBJ2-5	once	TRBV7-8	CASSSQGVAVTQYF	TGTGCCAGCAGCTCCCAAGGGGTGGCGGTGACCCAGTACTTC
.	TRBJ1-6	.	TRBV30	CAWSPQGSPLHF	TGTGCCTGGAGTCCACAGGGATCACCCCTCCACTTT
TRBD1	TRBJ2-7	many	TRBV5-6	CASSSGTGKNGIEQYF	TGTGCCAGCAGCTCCGGGACAGGGAAGAACGGGATCGAGCAGTACTTC
TRBD2	TRBJ2-1	few	TRBV7-2	CASSLAAGGSNEQFF	TGTGCCAGCAGCTTAGCGGCGGGAGGCTCCAATGAGCAGTTCTTC
TRBD1	TRBJ1-4	.	TRBV7-2	CASSLASTGAGGKLFF	TGTGCCAGCAGCTTAGCCTCTACAGGGGCGGGGGGAAAACTGTTTTTT
.	TRBJ1-1	.	TRBV2	CASSESRAEAFF	TGTGCCAGCAGTGAAAGTCGAGCTGAAGCTTTCTTT
TRBD1	TRBJ1-5	many	TRBV5-6	CASSSQFGQGNNQPQHF	TGTGCCAGCAGCTCACAGTTCGGACAGGGGAACAATCAGCCCCAGCATTTT